These 18 T cell receptor beta chains were sequenced from one sample in a study of CD8+CD57+ T cells in acquired aplastic anemia. Sequenced patients had shown CD8+CD57+ cell expansion by flow cytometry. Genomic DNA provided the template from which TCR beta VDJ and CDR3 profiles were obtained. TCRdb called the reads again in MiXCR, with one record for every CDR3 protein. The table has about 180,000 distinct CDR3 sequences, around 50% seen once. What was sequenced was sorted CD4+, CD8+, or CD8+CD57+ T cells (not recorded which) from PBMCs. Source of these receptors: a human donor with aplastic anemia.

The chain joins TRBV24-1 to TRBJ1-1; D not resolved. V shed 5 bases and J shed 10 bases, with 10 bases lying between them. Germline-derived CDR1 and CDR2 are KGHDR and SFDVKD. This CDR3 spans 11 amino acids. The CDR3 region is CATSGPLGAFF. The CDR3, as DNA: TGTGCCACCAGTGGACCACTCGGAGCTTTCTTT.

This clonotype was seen more than once but under ten times. The gene calls are TRBV7-8 and TRBJ1-1, with no clear D. CDR3 length: 13 amino acids. Germline CDR1 is SGHVS and CDR2 is FQNEAQ. V lost 3 bases, J lost 1 base, and 6 bases lay in between. CDR3 sequence (DNA): TGTGCCAGCAGCTTCGATGCGAACACTGAAGCTTTCTTT. This translates into CASSFDANTEAFF.

V gene TRBV20-1 combines with J gene TRBJ2-5, with 10 bases matching TRBD1. The CDR3 covers 14 residues. Germline V gene sequence: CDR1 DFQATT, CDR2 SNEGSKA (reference sequence). The V and J ends lost 6 bases and 5 bases, in that order; junction bases with no gene match: 9. CDR3 loop: CSARRGQGGETQYF. The CDR3 DNA follows: TGCAGTGCCCGACGCGGACAGGGGGGCGAGACCCAGTACTTC.

This clonotype was counted ten times or more. The chain recombines TRBV10-3 with TRBJ2-3; tentatively, D is TRBD2 (6 bases). V gave up 1 base and J gave up 0 bases, with 11 bases separating them. Germline lookup yields CDR1 ENHRY and CDR2 SYGVKD. There are 16 residues in the CDR3. Written as DNA, the CDR3 is TGTGCCATCAGTGAGTACCCCGCGGGAAGCACAGATACGCAGTATTTT. It translates to CAISEYPAGSTDTQYF.

This clonotype has only a few counts. A much more abundant neighbour one base away suggests this may be a read error. The chain recombines TRBV12-3 or TRBV12-4 with TRBJ1-1; D possibly corresponds to TRBD1 (5 bases). This CDR3 is built from 13 residues. DNA for the CDR3: TGTGCCAGCAGTTTGCTTGCCGGGACTGAAGCTCTCTTT. Its translation: CASSLLAGTEALF.

The sample holds a few counts of this clonotype. J is TRBJ2-7 and V is TRBV10-3, with D tentatively TRBD1 (6 bases). This CDR3 spans 16 amino acids. Trimming took 1 base from V and 1 from J, leaving 14 bases between them. CDR1 and CDR2 (germline): ENHRY, SYGVKD. CDR3 in DNA: TGTGCCATCAGTGAGTTAGACAGGTCTTCATCCTACGAGCAGTACTTC. Protein product: CAISELDRSSSYEQYF.

The rearrangement joins TRBV6-2 or TRBV6-3 to TRBJ2-7; D might be TRBD2 (6 bases). CDR1 is MNHEY and CDR2 is SVGEGT in the germline V gene. The CDR3 runs to 14 residues. V dropped 1 base and J dropped 0 bases, with 7 bases sitting between them. The CDR3 reads CASSYLEGSYEQYF. In nucleotides, the CDR3 is TGTGCCAGCAGTTACTTGGAGGGCTCCTACGAGCAGTACTTC.

The J gene is TRBJ1-2, the V gene TRBV12-3 or TRBV12-4; D perhaps matches TRBD1 (5 bases). The CDR3 runs 14 residues. V was cut by 5 bases and J by 8 bases, with 18 bases left in between. The CDR3 coding sequence is TGTGCCAGCAGTGCATCCGGGACCCTTGGAGGCTACACCTTC. It translates to CASSASGTLGGYTF.

This clonotype showed up just a few times. V and J are TRBV3-1 and TRBJ2-3; 8 bases align to TRBD2. The J segment lost 4 bases and the V segment lost 8 bases, leaving 11 bases of the junction unmatched. The CDR3 has 15 residues. Per the germline V gene, CDR1 is LGHDT and CDR2 is YNNKEL (reference sequence). CDR3: CASGPTGTRADTQYF. Here the CDR3 DNA reads TGTGCCAGCGGACCGACCGGGACTAGGGCAGATACGCAGTATTTT.

Worth noting for this clonotype: Since no conserved phenylalanine or tryptophan closes the CDR3, a read error is the likely cause. The limits of the CDR3 on the DNA are not certain, so only TCRdb's listed CDR3 is given. The CDR3 spells CASRQGSGANVLKI. The V call is TRBV2, the J call TRBJ2-6. The CDR3 has 14 amino acids, counting both end residues. The germline gives CDR1 SNHLY, CDR2 FYNNEI.

The chain has TRBV7-9 and TRBJ2-7; unclear D gene. V was shortened by 5 bases and J by 2 bases, with 10 bases between the two germline ends. Germline-derived CDR1 and CDR2 are SEHNR and FQNEAQ (reference sequence). The CDR3 contains 13 residues. The CDR3 region has the DNA TGTGCCAGCAGCCCGAGCGCCACCTACGAGCAGTACTTC. Amino acid sequence: CASSPSATYEQYF.

Many counts were recorded for this clonotype. The gene calls are TRBV20-1 and TRBJ2-7; TRBD1 might be the D (5 bases). The CDR3 is made up of 12 amino acids. The germline V gene encodes CDR1 DFQATT and CDR2 SNEGSKA (reference sequence). Trimming pared 5 bases from V and 3 bases from J, leaving 11 bases between. The CDR3 spells CSAGANNYEQYF. DNA of the CDR3: TGCAGTGCTGGGGCCAATAACTACGAGCAGTACTTC.

V usage is TRBV2 and J usage is TRBJ2-7; perhaps D is TRBD1 or TRBD2 (5 bases each). Germline CDR1 and CDR2: SNHLY and FYNNEI. With 5 bases removed from V and 3 bases from J, the gap between germline ends came to 14 bases. The CDR3 runs to 14 residues. CDR3 sequence reads: CASSYSGRNYEQYF. CDR3 coding DNA: TGTGCCAGCAGTTACTCGGGACGGAACTACGAGCAGTACTTC.

This clonotype was seen at least ten times. The chain couples TRBV2 to TRBJ2-6; D gene uncertain. Trimming cost V 5 bases and J 0 bases, with 8 bases left between them. Germline V CDR1 and CDR2: SNHLY, FYNNEI. There are 15 residues in the CDR3. In DNA form, the CDR3 reads TGTGCCAGCAGTAAAGAGCCCTCTGGGGCCAACGTCCTGACTTTC. It codes for CASSKEPSGANVLTF. Drawing the rest from reference TRBV2 and TRBJ2-6, the complete variable domain is EPEVTQTPSHQVTQMGQEVILRCVPISNHLYFYWYRQILGQKVEFLVSFYNNEISEKSEIFDDQFSVERPDGSNFTLKIRSTKLEDSAMYFCASSKEPSGANVLTFGAGSRLTVL.

The chain couples TRBV19 to TRBJ1-5; TRBD1 matches 8 bases. The V segment lost 6 bases and the J segment 2 bases; nucleotides outside the gene matches: 6. This CDR3 comprises 15 residues. Per the germline V gene, CDR1 is LNHDA and CDR2 is SQIVND (reference sequence). The CDR3 sequence: CASRADREGNQPQHF. For the CDR3, the DNA is TGTGCCAGTAGGGCGGACAGGGAAGGCAATCAGCCCCAGCATTTT.

This clonotype was counted ten times or more. The chain is built from TRBV5-1 and TRBJ2-3; D may be TRBD2 (6 bases). Trimming shortened V by 0 bases and J by 1 base, and 6 bases separated the two germline ends. The germline V gene encodes CDR1 SGHRS and CDR2 YFSETQ. The CDR3 spans 14 residues. The CDR3 sequence: CASSLERGTDTQYF. CDR3 DNA sequence: TGCGCCAGCAGCTTGGAGCGGGGCACAGATACGCAGTATTTT.

The V gene is TRBV2, the J gene TRBJ2-7; 8 positions agree with TRBD1. V was pared by 4 bases and J by 7 bases, with 6 bases of the junction left unmatched. The CDR3 sequence is 13 residues long. Per germline, CDR1 SNHLY and CDR2 FYNNEI. In DNA, the CDR3 is TGTGCCAGCAGTGGGGACAGGATGGGGGAGCAGTACTTC. It is translated as CASSGDRMGEQYF. The entire variable domain, with the rest obtained from reference TRBV2 and TRBJ2-7, is as follows: EPEVTQTPSHQVTQMGQEVILRCVPISNHLYFYWYRQILGQKVEFLVSFYNNEISEKSEIFDDQFSVERPDGSNFTLKIRSTKLEDSAMYFCASSGDRMGEQYFGPGTRLTVT.

The J gene is TRBJ1-1, the V gene TRBV7-2; 9 nucleotides agree with TRBD1. This CDR3 has 15 amino acids. J gave up 4 bases and V 5 bases, and 8 bases lay outside the gene matches. The V gene's germline CDR1 is SGHTA and CDR2 FQGNSA. In nucleotides, the CDR3 is TGTGCCAGCAGCCAACAGGGGGCGTCGGGCACTGAAGCTTTCTTT. Amino acids: CASSQQGASGTEAFF. Using reference TRBV7-2 and TRBJ1-1 for the parts outside the CDR3, the full variable domain is GAGVSQSPSNKVTEKGKDVELRCDPISGHTALYWYRQSLGQGLEFLIYFQGNSAPDKSGLPSDRFSAERTGGSVSTLTIQRTQQEDSAVYLCASSQQGASGTEAFFGQGTRLTVV.